This T cell receptor beta chain was documented in a study of T cells after yellow fever vaccination. General observations from the study: Post-booster repertoires contained most primary-vaccination clones again (approximately 95% CD4, approximately 86% CD8).

The CDR3 covers 16 residues. V dropped 0 bases and J dropped 8; count of bases not matched to a gene: 9. CDR1 is MNHEY, CDR2 SVGEGT, per germline. Many counts were recorded for this clonotype. Its specificity is not known. TCRdb reprocessed the 5' RACE reads with MiXCR, giving one entry per CDR3 protein. The repertoire consists of around 300,000 distinct CDR3 sequences, with around 4.4% occurring once and the leading ten covering roughly 19%. The chain is built from TRBV6-2 or TRBV6-3 and TRBJ2-1; 8 nucleotides line up with TRBD2. Sequences were derived from PBMCs, sampled 15 days after the yellow fever booster vaccination. The receptor comes from a man aged 18 to 29 who received the YFV17D yellow fever vaccine. The CDR3 reads CASSYSGGGMTHEQFF. The CDR3 region has the DNA TGTGCCAGCAGTTACTCAGGCGGGGGGATGACGCATGAGCAGTTCTTC.